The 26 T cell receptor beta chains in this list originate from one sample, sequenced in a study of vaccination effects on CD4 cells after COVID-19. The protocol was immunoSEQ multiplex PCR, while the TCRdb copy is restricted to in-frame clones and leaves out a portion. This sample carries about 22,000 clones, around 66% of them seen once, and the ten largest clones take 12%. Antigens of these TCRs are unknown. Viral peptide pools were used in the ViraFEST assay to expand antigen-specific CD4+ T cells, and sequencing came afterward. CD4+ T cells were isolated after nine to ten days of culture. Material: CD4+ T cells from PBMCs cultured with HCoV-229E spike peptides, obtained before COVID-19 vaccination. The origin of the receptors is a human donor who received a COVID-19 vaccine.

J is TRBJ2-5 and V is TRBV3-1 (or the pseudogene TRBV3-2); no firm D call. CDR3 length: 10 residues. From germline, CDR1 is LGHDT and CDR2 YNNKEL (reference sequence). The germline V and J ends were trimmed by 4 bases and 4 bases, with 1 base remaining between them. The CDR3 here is CASSRETQYF. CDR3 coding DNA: TGTGCCAGCAGCCGAGAGACCCAGTACTTC.

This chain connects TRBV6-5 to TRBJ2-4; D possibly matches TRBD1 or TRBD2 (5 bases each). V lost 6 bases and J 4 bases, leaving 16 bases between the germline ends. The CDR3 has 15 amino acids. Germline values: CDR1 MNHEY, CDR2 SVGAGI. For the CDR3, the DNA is TGTGCCAGCAGCCCCAGTGGGGCGGGTAAAAACATTCAGTACTTC. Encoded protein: CASSPSGAGKNIQYF.

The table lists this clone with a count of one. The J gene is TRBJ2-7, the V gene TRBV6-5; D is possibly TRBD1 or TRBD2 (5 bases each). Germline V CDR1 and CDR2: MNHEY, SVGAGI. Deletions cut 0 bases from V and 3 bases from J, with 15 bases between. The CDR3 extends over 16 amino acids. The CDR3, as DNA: TGTGCCAGCAGTTACTCGGGGCTAGCAAGGTTCTACGAGCAGTACTTC. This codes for CASSYSGLARFYEQYF.

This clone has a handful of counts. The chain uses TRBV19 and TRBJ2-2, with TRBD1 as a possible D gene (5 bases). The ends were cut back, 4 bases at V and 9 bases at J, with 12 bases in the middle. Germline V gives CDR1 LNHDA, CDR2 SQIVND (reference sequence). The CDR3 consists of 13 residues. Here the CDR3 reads CASSTRAPRELFF. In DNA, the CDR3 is TGTGCCAGTAGTACCAGGGCCCCGCGGGAGCTGTTTTTT.

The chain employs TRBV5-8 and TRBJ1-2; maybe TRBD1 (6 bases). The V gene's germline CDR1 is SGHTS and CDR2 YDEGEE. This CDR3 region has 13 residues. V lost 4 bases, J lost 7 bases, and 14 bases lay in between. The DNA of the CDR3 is TGTGCCAGCAGCCCCACAGGGTTGGCTGGCTACACCTTC. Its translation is CASSPTGLAGYTF.

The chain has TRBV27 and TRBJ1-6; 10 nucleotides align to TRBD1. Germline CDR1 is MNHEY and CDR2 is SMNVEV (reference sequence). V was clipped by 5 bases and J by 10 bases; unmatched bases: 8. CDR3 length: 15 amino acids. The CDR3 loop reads CASSPLGTGVSPLHF. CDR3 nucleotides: TGTGCCAGCAGTCCTCTGGGGACAGGGGTCTCACCCCTCCACTTT.

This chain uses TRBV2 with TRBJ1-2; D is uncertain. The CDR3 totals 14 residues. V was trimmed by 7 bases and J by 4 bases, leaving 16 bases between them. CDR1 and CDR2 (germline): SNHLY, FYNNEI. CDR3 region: CASTAHEESYGYTF. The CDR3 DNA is TGTGCCAGCACGGCTCACGAAGAGAGCTATGGCTACACCTTC.

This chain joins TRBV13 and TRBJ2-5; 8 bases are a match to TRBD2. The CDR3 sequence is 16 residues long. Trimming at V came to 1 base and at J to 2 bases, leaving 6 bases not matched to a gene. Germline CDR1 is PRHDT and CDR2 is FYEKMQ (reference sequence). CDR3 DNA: TGTGCCAGCAGCTTAGCTGGTAGCGGGGCACAAGAGACCCAGTACTTC. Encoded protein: CASSLAGSGAQETQYF.

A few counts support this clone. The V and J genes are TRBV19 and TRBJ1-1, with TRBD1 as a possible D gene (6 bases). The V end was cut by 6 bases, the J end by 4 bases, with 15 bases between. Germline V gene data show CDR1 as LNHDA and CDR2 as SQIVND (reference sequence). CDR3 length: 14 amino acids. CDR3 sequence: CASRGQGIITEAFF. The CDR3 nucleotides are TGTGCCAGTAGAGGTCAGGGGATTATCACTGAAGCTTTCTTT.

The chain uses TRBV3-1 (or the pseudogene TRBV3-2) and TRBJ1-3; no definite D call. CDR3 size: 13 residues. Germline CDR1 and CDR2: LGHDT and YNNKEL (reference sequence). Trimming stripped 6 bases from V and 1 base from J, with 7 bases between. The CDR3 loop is CASSQQSGNTIYF. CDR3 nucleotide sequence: TGTGCCAGCAGTCAACAATCTGGAAACACCATATATTTT.

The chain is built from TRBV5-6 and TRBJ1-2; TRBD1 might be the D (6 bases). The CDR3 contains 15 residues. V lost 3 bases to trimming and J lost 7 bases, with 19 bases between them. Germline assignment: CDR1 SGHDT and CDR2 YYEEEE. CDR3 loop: CASSSSRTAGLGYTF. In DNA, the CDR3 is TGTGCCAGCAGCTCGAGCCGGACAGCGGGGCTTGGCTACACCTTC.

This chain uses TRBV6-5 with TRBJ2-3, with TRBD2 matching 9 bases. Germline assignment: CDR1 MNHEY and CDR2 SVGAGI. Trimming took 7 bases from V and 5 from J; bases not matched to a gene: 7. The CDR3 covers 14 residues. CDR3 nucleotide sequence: TGTGCCAGCAATCTAGCGGGGTCTGGAGATACGCAGTATTTT. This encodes CASNLAGSGDTQYF.

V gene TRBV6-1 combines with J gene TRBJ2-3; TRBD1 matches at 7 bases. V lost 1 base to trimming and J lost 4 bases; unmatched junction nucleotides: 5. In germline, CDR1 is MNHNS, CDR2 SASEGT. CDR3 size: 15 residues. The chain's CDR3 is CASSEGVRGPDTQYF. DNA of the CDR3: TGTGCCAGCAGTGAAGGGGTAAGGGGGCCAGATACGCAGTATTTT.

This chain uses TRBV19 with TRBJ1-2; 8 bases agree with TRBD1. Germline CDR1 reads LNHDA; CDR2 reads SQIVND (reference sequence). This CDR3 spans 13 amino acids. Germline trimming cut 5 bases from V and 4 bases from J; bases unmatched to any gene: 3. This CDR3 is CASSRTGFYGYTF. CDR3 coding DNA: TGTGCCAGTAGTCGGACAGGGTTCTATGGCTACACCTTC.

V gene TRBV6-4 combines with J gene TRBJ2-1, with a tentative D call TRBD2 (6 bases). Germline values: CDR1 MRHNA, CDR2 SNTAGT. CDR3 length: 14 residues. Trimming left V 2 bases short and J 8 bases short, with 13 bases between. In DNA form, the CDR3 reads TGTGCCAGCAGTGACGGGACTCAGAGCCATGAGCAGTTCTTC. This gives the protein CASSDGTQSHEQFF.

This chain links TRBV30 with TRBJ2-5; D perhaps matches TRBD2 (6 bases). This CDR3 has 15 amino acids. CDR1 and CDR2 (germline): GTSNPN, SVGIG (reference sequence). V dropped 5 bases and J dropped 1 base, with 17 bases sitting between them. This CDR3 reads CAWGSRMGGQETQYF. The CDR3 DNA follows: TGTGCCTGGGGCTCGCGTATGGGGGGCCAAGAGACCCAGTACTTC.

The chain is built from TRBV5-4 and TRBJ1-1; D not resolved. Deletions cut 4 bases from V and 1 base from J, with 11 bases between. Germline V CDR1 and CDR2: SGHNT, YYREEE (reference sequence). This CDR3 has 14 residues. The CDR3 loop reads CASSRLAANTEAFF. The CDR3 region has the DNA TGTGCCAGCAGCCGCCTGGCGGCGAACACTGAAGCTTTCTTT.

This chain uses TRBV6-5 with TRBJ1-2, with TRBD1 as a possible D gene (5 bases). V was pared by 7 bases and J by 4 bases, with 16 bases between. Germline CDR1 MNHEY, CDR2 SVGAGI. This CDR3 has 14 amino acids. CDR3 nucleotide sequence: TGTGCCAGCAAAGACGGAGGACAAGGCTATGGCTACACCTTC. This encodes CASKDGGQGYGYTF.

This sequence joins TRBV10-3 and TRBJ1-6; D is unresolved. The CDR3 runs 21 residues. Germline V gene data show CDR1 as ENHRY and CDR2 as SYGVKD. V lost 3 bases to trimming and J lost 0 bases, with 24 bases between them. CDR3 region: CAISDWLGVGPRSSYNSPLHF. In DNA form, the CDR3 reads TGTGCCATCAGTGACTGGCTCGGGGTTGGCCCAAGGAGCTCCTATAATTCACCCCTCCACTTT.

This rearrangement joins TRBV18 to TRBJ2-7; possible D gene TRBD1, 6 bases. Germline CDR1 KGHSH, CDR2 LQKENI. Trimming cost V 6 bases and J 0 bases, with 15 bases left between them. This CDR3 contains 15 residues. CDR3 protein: CASSPGQTNSYEQYF. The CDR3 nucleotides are TGTGCCAGCTCGCCTGGACAGACGAACTCCTACGAGCAGTACTTC.

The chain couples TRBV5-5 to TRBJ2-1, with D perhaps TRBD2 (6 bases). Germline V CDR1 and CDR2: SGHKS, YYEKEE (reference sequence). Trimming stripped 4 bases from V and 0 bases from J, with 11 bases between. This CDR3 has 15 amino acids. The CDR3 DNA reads TGTGCCAGCAGCCAGGGACTGGGCTCCTACAATGAGCAGTTCTTC. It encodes CASSQGLGSYNEQFF.

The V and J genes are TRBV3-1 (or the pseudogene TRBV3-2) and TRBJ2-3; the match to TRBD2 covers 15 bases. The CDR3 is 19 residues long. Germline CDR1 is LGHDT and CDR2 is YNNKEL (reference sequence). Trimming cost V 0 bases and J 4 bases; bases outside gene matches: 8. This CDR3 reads CASSQDGLAGGPGADTQYF. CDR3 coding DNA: TGTGCCAGCAGCCAAGATGGACTAGCGGGGGGGCCGGGCGCAGATACGCAGTATTTT.

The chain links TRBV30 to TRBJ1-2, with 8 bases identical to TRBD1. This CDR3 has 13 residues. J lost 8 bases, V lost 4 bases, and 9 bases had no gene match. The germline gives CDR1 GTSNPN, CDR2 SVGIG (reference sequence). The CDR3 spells CAWTAGGLFGYTF. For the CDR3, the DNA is TGTGCCTGGACGGCAGGGGGCTTGTTCGGCTACACCTTC.

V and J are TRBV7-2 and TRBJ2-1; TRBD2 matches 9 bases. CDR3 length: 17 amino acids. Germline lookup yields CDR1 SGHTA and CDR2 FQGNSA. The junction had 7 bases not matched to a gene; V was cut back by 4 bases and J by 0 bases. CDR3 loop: CASSSSGLASSYNEQFF. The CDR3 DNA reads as TGTGCCAGCAGCTCCTCTGGACTAGCGAGCTCCTACAATGAGCAGTTCTTC.

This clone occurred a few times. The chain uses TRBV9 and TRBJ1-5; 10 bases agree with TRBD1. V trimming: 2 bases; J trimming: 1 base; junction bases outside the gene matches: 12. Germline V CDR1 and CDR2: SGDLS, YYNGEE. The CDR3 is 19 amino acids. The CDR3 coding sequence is TGTGCCAGCAGCGTGACAGGGGGCGAAAGTCAGAGGAGCAATCAGCCCCAGCATTTT. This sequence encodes CASSVTGGESQRSNQPQHF.

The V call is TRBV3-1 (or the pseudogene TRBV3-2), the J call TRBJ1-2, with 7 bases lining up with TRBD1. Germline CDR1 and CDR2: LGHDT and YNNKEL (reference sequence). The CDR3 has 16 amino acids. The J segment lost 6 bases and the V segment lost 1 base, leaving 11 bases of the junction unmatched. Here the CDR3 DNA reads TGTGCCAGCAGCCAAGGGGGGGCCGGACAGGATCATGGCTACACCTTC. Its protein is CASSQGGAGQDHGYTF.